The TCR beta chain under discussion was sequenced for a study of blood T cell repertoires in COVID-19. On the study more broadly: From the United States, Italy and Spain came samples of acute and convalescent COVID-19. PBMCs, B-cell-depleted T cells, or T cells were the source of the cDNA or gDNA that made up the material.

Those enrolled in Seattle joined during active infection and were followed longitudinally afterward. The CDR3 runs to 13 residues. V shed 4 bases, J shed 10 bases, and the junction held 8 bases outside the gene matches. The method was immunoSEQ multiplex PCR; TCRdb's version includes in-frame clones alone and lacks a portion of them. The sample lists approximately 58,000 clones, approximately 78% seen once, with roughly 30% in the top ten. Sequencing input: peripheral blood. The TCR was taken from a man aged 55-75 years with COVID-19, enrolled during active disease. This chain links TRBV12-3 or TRBV12-4 with TRBJ1-2, with 8 bases matching TRBD1. CDR3 sequence (DNA): TGTGCCAGCAGTTCAACGGGGACAGGCTTCTACACCTTC. It encodes CASSSTGTGFYTF.